A selection of T cell receptor beta chains follows, all from one sample in a study of T-cell reconstitution after alpha-beta-depleted transplantation in children. TCRdb reprocessed the PCR reads via MiXCR and lists one record per CDR3 protein. The sample consists of more than 150,000 distinct CDR3 sequences, just over 14% of them appearing once. The sequences come from PBMCs from the stem cell graft donor, collected from the stem cell graft. The origin of the receptors is a human donor who donated a stem cell graft to a child with acute lymphoblastic leukemia. Both conserved end residues are part of each CDR3. The order of the fields is J gene, V gene, clone size, D gene, CDR3 DNA, CDR3 protein. A D gene is named only where the DNA matches it firmly. Clone size is given for some rows only: seen once, a few or many times, or a class if the clone is expanded.

TRBJ2-6 TRBV11-2 many - TGTGCCAGCAGCCCGCGGGTGGACAGATTCTACTCTGGGGCCAACGTCCTGACTTTC CASSPRVDRFYSGANVLTF
TRBJ2-7 TRBV5-1 many - TGCGCCAGCAGCTTGGCGGGAAAGAGGGGCCCCTACGAGCAGTACTTC CASSLAGKRGPYEQYF
TRBJ1-5 TRBV15 many - TGTGCCACCAGGTTGGGTCTCACAGGCGCCCTTAGTCAGCCCCAGCATTTT CATRLGLTGALSQPQHF
TRBJ2-7 TRBV12-5 few - TGTGCTAGTGGACCAAATAAGGACGGGATTATTTACTCCTACGAGCAGTACTTC CASGPNKDGIIYSYEQYF
TRBJ2-3 TRBV20-1 few TRBD2 TGCAGTGCTAGAGAGTCCGGGAGGCCGGGCCGGACAGATACGCAGTATTTT CSARESGRPGRTDTQYF
TRBJ1-2 TRBV4-2 - TRBD1 TGTGCCAGCAGCCAAGACCATAAGGACAGGGACTATGGCTACACCTTC CASSQDHKDRDYGYTF
TRBJ2-7 TRBV29-1 many - TGCAGCGTTGTGGGGCGGGCCCCCGAGCAGTACTTC CSVVGRAPEQYF
TRBJ2-1 TRBV20-1 - TRBD2 TGCAGTGCTAGCCCGGGACTAGCGGTAGCCTACAATGAGCAGTTCTTC CSASPGLAVAYNEQFF
TRBJ2-7 TRBV12-3/TRBV12-4 many TRBD1 TGTGCCAGCAGTCCAGGGACAGGGAACGAGCAGTACTTC CASSPGTGNEQYF
TRBJ2-7 TRBV3-1 - TRBD1 TGTGCCAGCAGCCAATCGGACAGGGGATACTACGAGCAGTACTTC CASSQSDRGYYEQYF
TRBJ2-5 TRBV20-1 - TRBD2 TGCAGTGCTAGAGACTCCCTCGGGGCGGGAGGAGGAGAGACCCAGTACTTC CSARDSLGAGGGETQYF
TRBJ2-1 TRBV29-1 many TRBD1 TGCAGCGTTGGCCGGACAGGGGAGCAGTTCTTC CSVGRTGEQFF
TRBJ1-5 TRBV5-5 many - TGTGCCAGCAGCTTTCGGGACGGAAATCAGCCCCAGCATTTT CASSFRDGNQPQHF
TRBJ2-5 TRBV5-1 many - TGCGCCAGCAGCTTGGAGGGCACCGAGACCCAGTACTTC CASSLEGTETQYF
TRBJ2-3 TRBV11-1 many - TGTGCCAGCAGCTTACTTCCGGGGGAGCCCACAGATACGCAGTATTTT CASSLLPGEPTDTQYF
TRBJ1-4 TRBV20-1 few - TGCAGTGCTAGAGACACAGGGTTAACTAATGAAAAACTGTTTTTT CSARDTGLTNEKLFF
TRBJ2-3 TRBV24-1 once - TGTGCCACCAGTGACCAGCGGGCCAGCACAGATACGCAGTATTTT CATSDQRASTDTQYF
TRBJ2-5 TRBV11-2 - TRBD2 TGTGCCAGCAGCCGCGGACTAGCGGAAGAGACCCAGTACTTC CASSRGLAEETQYF
TRBJ2-1 TRBV29-1 many - TGCAGCCTTGAGGGGCAGGGTAGCAATGAGCAGTTCTTC CSLEGQGSNEQFF
TRBJ1-6 TRBV28 many - TGTGCCAGCAGTTTGACTCGGTCCTATAATTCACCCCTCCACTTT CASSLTRSYNSPLHF
TRBJ2-1 TRBV11-3 many TRBD1 TGTGCCAGCAGCCCCCTTAACAGGGGTCGGAATGAGCAGTTCTTC CASSPLNRGRNEQFF
TRBJ2-1 TRBV9 many TRBD2 TGTGCCAGCAGCGTAGGACTAGCGAAGTCTCATGAGCAGTTCTTC CASSVGLAKSHEQFF
TRBJ1-1 TRBV5-1 many - TGCGCCAGCAGCTTGGATGTGGGGAGCACTGAAGCTTTCTTT CASSLDVGSTEAFF
TRBJ2-3 TRBV5-1 many - TGCGCCAGCAGCTTGATGGGCGGTAGCACAGATACGCAGTATTTT CASSLMGGSTDTQYF
TRBJ1-4 TRBV5-1 many - TGCGCCAGCAGCTTGGGACAGACTAATGAAAAACTGTTTTTT CASSLGQTNEKLFF
TRBJ2-6 TRBV5-1 many TRBD2 TGCGCCAGCAGCTTGCCGGGACTAGCGGGAGGCCCCTCTGGGGCCAACGTCCTGACTTTC CASSLPGLAGGPSGANVLTF
TRBJ1-5 TRBV7-2 many TRBD1 TGTGCCAGCAGCTTGGGACAGGGCAGGGGTAAAGGTCAGCCCCAGCATTTT CASSLGQGRGKGQPQHF
TRBJ2-7 TRBV7-7 many - TGTGCTAGCAGCTTAGGGTCTACCAGCTCCTACGAGCAGTACTTC CASSLGSTSSYEQYF
TRBJ2-5 TRBV11-2 - - TGTGCCAGCAGCTTTAACCCTGAGCGGCAAGAGACCCAGTACTTC CASSFNPERQETQYF
TRBJ2-7 TRBV5-1 many - TGCGCCAGCAGCTTGTCATGGGGTACCTACGAGCAGTACTTC CASSLSWGTYEQYF
TRBJ2-7 TRBV18 once TRBD1 TGTGCCAGCTCATCTGGACAGGGCGAGCAGTACTTC CASSSGQGEQYF
TRBJ1-1 TRBV29-1 many TRBD1 TGCAGCGTTGGGGACAGGGGGCACACTGAAGCTTTCTTT CSVGDRGHTEAFF
TRBJ2-3 TRBV7-9 many - TGTGCCAGCAGCTTCTTAGTAGCGGTGGATACGCAGTATTTT CASSFLVAVDTQYF
TRBJ1-1 TRBV6-1 - - TGTGCCAGCAGGTTCCTGGACGCGGGGAACACTGAAGCTTTCTTT CASRFLDAGNTEAFF
TRBJ2-7 TRBV5-1 many - TGCGCCAGCAGCTTGTTCGGGACCCCGTACGAGCAGTACTTC CASSLFGTPYEQYF
TRBJ2-5 TRBV24-1 - - TGTGCCACCAGTGATCCCGGGGAGGAGGGGGAGACCCAGTACTTC CATSDPGEEGETQYF
TRBJ1-4 TRBV29-1 many - TGCAGCGTTGAAAGGGGGAACGCCGGGGAAAAACTGTTTTTT CSVERGNAGEKLFF
TRBJ2-1 TRBV12-3/TRBV12-4 many - TGTGCCAGCAGCCCCCTGGGAGCCTGGTCCAATGAGCAGTTCTTC CASSPLGAWSNEQFF
TRBJ1-1 TRBV5-1 many TRBD1 TGCGCCAGCAGGGACAGGGGGGGAGAAACTGAAGCTTTCTTT CASRDRGGETEAFF
TRBJ2-7 TRBV11-2 many - TGTGCCAGCAGCTTTGGGGGGCGTTACGAGCAGTACTTC CASSFGGRYEQYF
TRBJ2-7 TRBV28 few - TGTGCCAGCAGAAGGGGAGCGGTCAATACCTACGAGCAGTACTTC CASRRGAVNTYEQYF